The 9 T cell receptor beta chains presented below share a single source sample, sequenced in a study of T cells after yellow fever vaccination. In TCRdb, the 5' RACE reads were re-called with MiXCR into one record per CDR3 protein. The sample contains a few hundred thousand distinct CDR3 sequences, approximately 4% of which appear only once. Sample: PBMCs, taken 5 days after the yellow fever booster vaccination. These receptors were obtained from a young man who received the YFV17D yellow fever vaccine.

This clonotype was detected ten times or more. The chain is built from TRBV3-1 and TRBJ1-1; D may be TRBD1 (5 bases). The CDR3 covers 13 residues. Germline lookup yields CDR1 LGHDT and CDR2 YNNKEL (reference sequence). With 0 bases removed from V and 6 bases from J, the gap between germline ends came to 8 bases. The CDR3 sequence: CASSQDRDSEAFF. The CDR3 DNA sequence: TGTGCCAGCAGCCAAGATAGGGACTCTGAAGCTTTCTTT.

In its sample, this clonotype was seen many times. The chain links TRBV7-9 to TRBJ1-2; tentatively, D is TRBD1 (5 bases). Trimming left V 5 bases short and J 8 bases short, with 9 bases between. Germline CDR1 reads SEHNR; CDR2 reads FQNEAQ (reference sequence). The CDR3 sequence is 11 residues long. As DNA, the CDR3 is TGTGCCAGCAGCCGGAACAGGGGCTACACCTTC. Translation: CASSRNRGYTF. Complete variable domain (other parts from reference TRBV7-9 and TRBJ1-2): DTGVSQNPRHKITKRGQNVTFRCDPISEHNRLYWYRQTLGQGPEFLTYFQNEAQLEKSRLLSDRFSAERPKGSFSTLEIQRTEQGDSAMYLCASSRNRGYTFGSGTRLTVV.

The rearrangement links TRBV6-4 to TRBJ2-1, with 8 bases matching TRBD2. Germline CDR1 reads MRHNA; CDR2 reads SNTAGT. Trimming cost V 8 bases and J 9 bases; bases outside gene matches: 18. This CDR3 has 16 residues. CDR3 protein: CASRRFSGVAAGEQFF. The CDR3 region has the DNA TGTGCCAGCCGACGGTTTAGCGGGGTCGCGGCCGGTGAGCAGTTCTTC.

Only a few counts were recorded for this clonotype. The chain uses TRBV4-1 and TRBJ2-2, with 11 bases that match TRBD2. The CDR3 is 17 amino acids. V lost 3 bases, J lost 5 bases, and 8 bases stayed unmatched. The V gene's germline CDR1 is MGHRA and CDR2 YSYEKL. The CDR3 nucleotides are TGCGCCAGCAGCCATCTTAGCGGGGGGGCCGAAACCGGGGAGCTGTTTTTT. This encodes CASSHLSGGAETGELFF.

The sample holds a few counts of this clonotype. The rearrangement uses TRBV2 and TRBJ1-2; D remains unclear. Looked up from germline, CDR1 is SNHLY and CDR2 is FYNNEI. CDR3 length: 14 residues. Trimming removed 7 bases at V and 0 bases at J, with 12 bases between. CDR3 amino acids: CASNLRNTNYGYTF. The CDR3 DNA follows: TGTGCCAGCAATCTCAGGAATACTAACTATGGCTACACCTTC. The full variable domain, completed using reference TRBV2 and TRBJ1-2, is EPEVTQTPSHQVTQMGQEVILRCVPISNHLYFYWYRQILGQKVEFLVSFYNNEISEKSEIFDDQFSVERPDGSNFTLKIRSTKLEDSAMYFCASNLRNTNYGYTFGSGTRLTVV.

This clonotype appeared a few times. The rearrangement links TRBV27 to TRBJ1-1; 8 bases match TRBD1. V was clipped by 6 bases and J by 3 bases; unmatched bases: 3. Germline V gives CDR1 MNHEY, CDR2 SMNVEV (reference sequence). The CDR3 extends over 13 amino acids. The CDR3 DNA reads TGTGCCAGCAGACAGGGGGAGTACACTGAAGCTTTCTTT. Translated, it gives CASRQGEYTEAFF.

Here the CDR3 DNA reads TGTGCCAGTAGTATTAGGGCAGCCTCCGCGAACACCGGGGAGCTGTTTTTT. Translating it yields CASSIRAASANTGELFF. This chain links TRBV19 with TRBJ2-2; D gene ambiguous. CDR1 LNHDA and CDR2 SQIVND come from the germline V gene (reference sequence). CDR3 length: 17 amino acids. V was cut by 3 bases and J by 0 bases, with 14 bases left in between. Full variable domain (rest looked up from reference TRBV19 and TRBJ2-2): DGGITQSPKYLFRKEGQNVTLSCEQNLNHDAMYWYRQDPGQGLRLIYYSQIVNDFQKGDIAEGYSVSREKKESFPLTVTSAQKNPTAFYLCASSIRAASANTGELFFGEGSRLTVL.

Many counts were recorded for this clonotype. The chain is built from TRBV12-3 or TRBV12-4 and TRBJ2-7; 9 positions agree with TRBD1. There are 15 residues in the CDR3. Trimming removed 5 bases from V and 6 bases from J; junction bases left unmatched: 11. CDR3 DNA sequence: TGTGCCAGCAGTCCGCAACAGGGGGCGATGTCCGAGCAGTACTTC. Translating gives CASSPQQGAMSEQYF.

This chain uses TRBV5-5 with TRBJ1-4; TRBD1 matches 9 bases. Germline values: CDR1 SGHKS, CDR2 YYEKEE (reference sequence). With 1 base clipped from V and 7 bases from J, the junction kept 8 bases outside the gene matches. The CDR3 is 16 residues long. The CDR3 region is CASSLSTGGAGEKLFF. The CDR3 region has the DNA TGTGCCAGCAGCTTGTCTACAGGGGGCGCCGGTGAAAAACTGTTTTTT. Combining the CDR3 with reference TRBV5-5 and TRBJ1-4 gives the whole variable domain DAGVTQSPTHLIKTRGQQVTLRCSPISGHKSVSWYQQVLGQGPQFIFQYYEKEERGRGNFPDRFSARQFPNYSSELNVNALLLGDSALYLCASSLSTGGAGEKLFFGSGTQLSVL.